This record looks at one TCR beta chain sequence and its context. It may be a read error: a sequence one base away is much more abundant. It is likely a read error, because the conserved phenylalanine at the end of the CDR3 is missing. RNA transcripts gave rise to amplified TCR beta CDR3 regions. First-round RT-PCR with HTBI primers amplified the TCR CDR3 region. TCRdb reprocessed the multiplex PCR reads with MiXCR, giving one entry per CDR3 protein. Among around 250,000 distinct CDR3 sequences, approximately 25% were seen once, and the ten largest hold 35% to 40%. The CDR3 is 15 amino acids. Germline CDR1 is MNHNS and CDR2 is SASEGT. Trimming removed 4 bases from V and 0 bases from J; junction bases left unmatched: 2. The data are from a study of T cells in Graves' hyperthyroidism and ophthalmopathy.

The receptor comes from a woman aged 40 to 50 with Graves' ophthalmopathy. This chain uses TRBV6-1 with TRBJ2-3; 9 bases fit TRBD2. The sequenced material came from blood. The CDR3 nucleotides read TGTGCCAGCAGTGGACTAGCGGTTAGCACAGATACGCAGTATCTT. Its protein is CASSGLAVSTDTQYL.